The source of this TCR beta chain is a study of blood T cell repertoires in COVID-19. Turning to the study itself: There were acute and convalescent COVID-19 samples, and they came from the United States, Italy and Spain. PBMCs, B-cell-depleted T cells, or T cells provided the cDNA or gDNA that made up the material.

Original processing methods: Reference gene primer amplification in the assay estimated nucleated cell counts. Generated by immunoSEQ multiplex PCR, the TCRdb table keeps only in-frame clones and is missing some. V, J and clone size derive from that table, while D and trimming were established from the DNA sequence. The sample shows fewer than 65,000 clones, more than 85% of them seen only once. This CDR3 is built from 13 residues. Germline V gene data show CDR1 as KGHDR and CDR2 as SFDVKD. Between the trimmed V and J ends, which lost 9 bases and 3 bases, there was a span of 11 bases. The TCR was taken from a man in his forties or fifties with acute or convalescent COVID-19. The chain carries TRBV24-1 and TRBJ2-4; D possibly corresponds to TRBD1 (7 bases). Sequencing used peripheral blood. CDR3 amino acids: CATSGGGKNIQYF. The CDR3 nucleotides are TGTGCCACCTCAGGGGGAGGCAAAAACATTCAGTACTTC.